This TCR beta chain stems from a study of T cells in Graves' hyperthyroidism and ophthalmopathy. Study results and caveats: With a median lead of roughly 6.2 months before onset, the model predicted ophthalmopathy. Within blood appeared most thyroid clonotypes that had expanded above 0.001.

Trimming cost V 5 bases and J 0 bases; bases outside gene matches: 14. The CDR3 loop spans 18 amino acids. In germline, CDR1 is DFQATT, CDR2 SNEGSKA (reference sequence). A patient was excluded if there was uncontrolled infection, other autoimmune disease, pregnancy or lactation. RNA transcripts served as the template for amplifying TCR beta CDR3 regions. A first-round RT-PCR of the TCR CDR3 used the HTBI primer set. TCRdb re-analysed the multiplex PCR reads in MiXCR, keeping a single row per CDR3 protein. The sample contains around 600,000 distinct CDR3 sequences, 14% of which appear only once. This clonotype was seen ten or more times. As yet, its antigen is unknown.

This sequence joins TRBV20-1 and TRBJ2-1; 9 bases map to TRBD2. The sample consisted of blood. The sequence was obtained from a woman aged 18-29 years with Graves' ophthalmopathy. The CDR3 here is CSALNWGVSGSSYNEQFF. CDR3 DNA sequence: TGCAGTGCTCTCAATTGGGGGGTTAGCGGGAGCTCCTACAATGAGCAGTTCTTC.